This T cell receptor (beta chain) was observed in a study of blood T cells in healthy people across ages. Concerning this clonotype itself: The antigen is undetermined.

Using a J-beta primer mix together with a sample-barcoded 5' primer, a second PCR was run for 7 to 11 cycles. All cDNA molecules were each tagged by a template-switch adaptor with 12 random nucleotides. TCRdb ran MiXCR on the 5' RACE reads and lists one entry per CDR3 protein. The sample has 450,000 to 700,000 distinct CDR3 sequences; approximately 25% are singletons. The CDR3 totals 14 residues. The germline CDR1 and CDR2 sequences are MDHEN and SYDVKM. J lost 3 bases, V lost 2 bases, and 2 bases had no gene match. Study-level findings and limits: With age, beta diversity per million T cells declined roughly linearly, significantly by 35 to 40.

At least 7 million PBMCs were isolated per sample. The sequence was collected from a woman in her seventies in good health. This rearrangement joins TRBV28 to TRBJ2-3; 7 positions agree with TRBD2. Sequencing was done on a sample of blood. DNA for the CDR3: TGTGCCAGCAGTTTAAGGACTAGAACAGATACGCAGTATTTT. Its protein product is CASSLRTRTDTQYF.